These T cell receptor beta chains were read from a single sample in a study of cytomegalovirus exposure and HLA in healthy donors. TCRdb keeps only in-frame clones here, not all; method: immunoSEQ multiplex PCR. Here the sample spans 130,000 to 150,000 clones, roughly 86% being singletons. Sequencing input: PBMCs. The receptors here all came from a woman aged 25 to 39 in good health and CMV-seronegative. Both conserved end residues are part of each CDR3. D genes are given only for firm matches. Part of the rows lack a size; the others show once, few, many or a class for expanded clones.

TGTGCCAGCAGCCAGCCAGAGGGATCGGGCGGCTACACCTTC	CASSQPEGSGGYTF	TRBV7-2	TRBJ1-2	.	.
TGCAGCCCGGACAGTCTGAACACTGAAGCTTTCTTT	CSPDSLNTEAFF	TRBV29-1	TRBJ1-1	.	.
TGTGCCTGGAGCCGCCGGGGGGCTCCGAACACCGGGGAGCTGTTTTTT	CAWSRRGAPNTGELFF	TRBV30	TRBJ2-2	.	.
TGTGCCAGCAGCCAATACCGGGACTCTGGGGCCAACGTCCTGACTTTC	CASSQYRDSGANVLTF	TRBV4-2	TRBJ2-6	.	.
TGTGCCAGCAGTTTATCCAGTGGAACTGGCGCCAGGGCCCAGTACTTC	CASSLSSGTGARAQYF	TRBV28	TRBJ2-5	.	.
TGTGCCAGCAGCTCCGGACAGGGGAACTATGGCTACACCTTC	CASSSGQGNYGYTF	TRBV6-5	TRBJ1-2	.	TRBD1
TGTGCCAGCAGCTTAGTATCGGAGGCAGGATGGGCTTTCTTT	CASSLVSEAGWAFF	TRBV7-8	TRBJ1-1	.	.
TGTGCCAGCAGTGAAGCTGTACAGGCCTACGAGCAGTACTTC	CASSEAVQAYEQYF	TRBV6-1	TRBJ2-7	.	.
TGTGCCAGCAGCGACGCCCGGGGGTCCCTCCACTTT	CASSDARGSLHF	TRBV9	TRBJ1-6	.	.
TGTGCCAGCAGTGTTGACAGCCAATCTTATGGCTACACCTTC	CASSVDSQSYGYTF	TRBV2	TRBJ1-2	.	.
TGTGCCAGCAGCGTATCGGGACAGCTAAACACTGAAGCTTTCTTT	CASSVSGQLNTEAFF	TRBV9	TRBJ1-1	.	TRBD1
TGTGCCAGCAGCAGTAGAGCCGGGACAGAAGCTTTCTTT	CASSSRAGTEAFF	TRBV11-2	TRBJ1-1	.	.
TGTGCTAGTGGTCTCGGACACTCGGATGGCTACACCTTC	CASGLGHSDGYTF	TRBV12-5	TRBJ1-2	.	.
TGTGCCATCAGGCAGGGACAGCTAAACACCGGGGAGCTGTTTTTT	CAIRQGQLNTGELFF	TRBV10-3	TRBJ2-2	.	TRBD1
TGTGCCAGCAGTTTTGTTGAGAGGATCTACGAGCAGTACTTC	CASSFVERIYEQYF	TRBV28	TRBJ2-7	.	.
TGTGCCAGCAGCAAGACAGGGAACTATGGCTACACCTTC	CASSKTGNYGYTF	TRBV7-8	TRBJ1-2	.	TRBD1
TGTGCCAGCACATCAAACCGGGACAGGAAGAACACTGAAGCTTTCTTT	CASTSNRDRKNTEAFF	TRBV5-6	TRBJ1-1	.	TRBD1
TGCAGCGCTCTGGCGGGCTATGGCTACACCTTC	CSALAGYGYTF	TRBV29-1	TRBJ1-2	few	.
TGTGCCAGCAGCCAAGGACTAGCGGGGGGGCCGGACACCGGGGAGCTGTTTTTT	CASSQGLAGGPDTGELFF	TRBV4-2	TRBJ2-2	once	TRBD2
TGTGCCAGCAGTACTCGGGACAGGCAAGAGACCCAGTACTTC	CASSTRDRQETQYF	TRBV6-5	TRBJ2-5	.	TRBD1
TGCGCCAGCAGCCACGGACAGGGGGTTTCGGTCAGGCAAGAGACCCAGTACTTC	CASSHGQGVSVRQETQYF	TRBV5-1	TRBJ2-5	.	TRBD1
TGTGCCAGCTCAGCCGGGTCGAATACCTACGAGCAGTACTTC	CASSAGSNTYEQYF	TRBV18	TRBJ2-7	few	.
TGTGCCAGCTCCCGCCTGGGGGGAAGCTCCTACAATGAGCAGTTCTTC	CASSRLGGSSYNEQFF	TRBV18	TRBJ2-1	.	.
TGTGCCAGCTCACCATTTTCTGAGGGCCCTGAAGCTTTCTTT	CASSPFSEGPEAFF	TRBV18	TRBJ1-1	few	.
TGTGCTAGTGGTCTAGCGGGTGGGAGTGGGGAGCTGTTTTTT	CASGLAGGSGELFF	TRBV12-5	TRBJ2-2	.	TRBD2
TGCGCCAGCAGCTTGGGGCAATCCGGGGCCAACGTCCTGACTTTC	CASSLGQSGANVLTF	TRBV5-1	TRBJ2-6	.	.
TGTGCCAGCAGGACCGGGACAGGGGCATATGAGCAGTTCTTC	CASRTGTGAYEQFF	TRBV2	TRBJ2-1	.	TRBD1
TGTGCCAGCAGTTACGGGACAGGGAGCAATGAGCAGTTCTTC	CASSYGTGSNEQFF	TRBV6-6	TRBJ2-1	.	TRBD1
TGTGCCAGTAGTGCGGGACCGTATGTAGAAGCTTTCTTT	CASSAGPYVEAFF	TRBV19	TRBJ1-1	.	.
TGTGCCAGCAGTTTGTGGGGGGAGGACTATGGCTACACCTTC	CASSLWGEDYGYTF	TRBV28	TRBJ1-2	few	.
TGTGCCAGCAGCCTGCAGGGTCGGACCGGGGAGCTGTTTTTT	CASSLQGRTGELFF	TRBV7-3	TRBJ2-2	few	.
TGTGCCAGCAGGAAAGCGGGTCAGACAGATACGCAGTATTTT	CASRKAGQTDTQYF	TRBV7-2	TRBJ2-3	few	.
TGTGCCAGCAGCACGACAGGCGAGAATTCACCCCTCCACTTT	CASSTTGENSPLHF	TRBV28	TRBJ1-6	few	.
TGTGCCTCATCCTCGGCGGGGGGCTCGGGCAATCAGCCCCAGCATTTT	CASSSAGGSGNQPQHF	TRBV30	TRBJ1-5	.	.
TGTGCCAGCAGCCCCACTCGTGCAAAGACAGGGTGGAACTACGAGCAGTACTTC	CASSPTRAKTGWNYEQYF	TRBV7-9	TRBJ2-7	.	TRBD1
TGCAGCGGCGGAGGGACAACTAATGAAAAACTGTTTTTT	CSGGGTTNEKLFF	TRBV29-1	TRBJ1-4	.	.
TGTGCCAGCAGTTGGGAGCGGTCCGCCGGGACAGTTAACACTGAAGCTTTCTTT	CASSWERSAGTVNTEAFF	TRBV13	TRBJ1-1	.	TRBD1
TGTGTAGAAGTGTGGTGGGAGGGACGGATGGGATCTGGAAACACCATATATTTT	CVEVWWEGRMGSGNTIYF	TRBV21-1	TRBJ1-3	.	.
TGTGCCAGCAGCGCCAACAGGGGTAACACTGAAGCTTTCTTT	CASSANRGNTEAFF	TRBV11-3	TRBJ1-1	.	TRBD1
TGTGCCAGCAGCCCTAGGGGGGGCTACGAGCAGTACTTC	CASSPRGGYEQYF	TRBV7-2	TRBJ2-7	.	.
TGTGCCAGCTCACCCGGGACAGGTGGTGGCACAAGGGCACTCTATGGCTACACCTTC	CASSPGTGGGTRALYGYTF	TRBV18	TRBJ1-2	.	TRBD1
TGTGCCACCAGCAGAGATCGGGGGTGGGATGAAAAACTGTTTTTT	CATSRDRGWDEKLFF	TRBV15	TRBJ1-4	few	.
TGTGCCAGCAGCGCCTTGCACTCTAGTCTCGATGAGCAGTTCTTC	CASSALHSSLDEQFF	TRBV9	TRBJ2-1	.	.
TGTGCCAGCAGGGAACCGGGACAGGGGTACGAGCAGTACTTC	CASREPGQGYEQYF	TRBV7-2	TRBJ2-7	.	TRBD1
TGTGCCATCAGCCCCCGTGTGGGTACGGGTATGGCAGATACGCAGTATTTT	CAISPRVGTGMADTQYF	TRBV10-3	TRBJ2-3	once	.